The 17 T cell receptor beta chains below come from one sample, sequenced in a study of radiation and T cells in renal cell carcinoma (dated by TCRdb to 2020 to 2022). This sample's time point label indicates: blood 2 weeks post-SBRT. The intended sense of this specimen's treatment or condition label: 15 Gy SBRT to primary tumor, nephrectomy 4 weeks later. Library generation was performed with the immunoSEQ multiplex PCR assay. TCRdb's version of the immuneACCESS table is confined to in-frame rearrangements and falls short of the full clone set. An unresolved V gene accounts for under half of the shortfall where checked; the remainder is of unknown origin. This sample gives 120,000 or so clones in total; roughly four fifths of them show up just once. The top ten clonotypes cover approximately 2% of the sample. Source: blood, taken from a patient whose treatment included radiotherapy and nephrectomy. These receptor sequences come from a woman in her fifties or sixties with renal cell carcinoma.

The chain carries TRBV10-3 and TRBJ2-7; TRBD2 matches at 10 bases. Unmatched junction bases numbered 9, after V lost 3 bases and J lost 4 bases. Looked up from germline, CDR1 is ENHRY and CDR2 is SYGVKD. The CDR3 totals 16 residues. The CDR3 DNA is TGTGCCATCAGTGACCTAGCGGGAGTCAAAGGTTACGAGCAGTACTTC. Its translation: CAISDLAGVKGYEQYF.

The chain's CDR3 is CASSLRAKDITDTQYF. The CDR3 nucleotides read TGTGCCAGCAGTCTCCGGGCCAAAGATATCACAGATACGCAGTATTTT. The rearrangement links TRBV5-6 to TRBJ2-3; D not resolved. CDR3 size: 16 residues. V was cut by 5 bases and J by 2 bases, with 18 bases left in between. Germline CDR1 is SGHDT and CDR2 is YYEEEE. The full variable domain, in which reference TRBV5-6 and TRBJ2-3 provide the parts outside the CDR3, is DAGVTQSPTHLIKTRGQQVTLRCSPKSGHDTVSWYQQALGQGPQFIFQYYEEEERQRGNFPDRFSGHQFPNYSSELNVNALLLGDSALYLCASSLRAKDITDTQYFGPGTRLTVL.

This clone was counted only a few times. The chain uses TRBV28 and TRBJ1-6; a weak D match, TRBD1 (6 bases). The V gene's germline CDR1 is MDHEN and CDR2 SYDVKM. V was cut by 2 bases and J by 1 base, with 9 bases left in between. The CDR3 is 16 residues long. The CDR3 DNA sequence: TGTGCCAGCAGTTTAGGGGGCGCTTCCTATAATTCACCCCTCCACTTT. Protein: CASSLGGASYNSPLHF.

The chain joins TRBV10-3 to TRBJ1-5; tentative D call: TRBD1 (5 bases). The V end lost 3 bases, the J end lost 7 bases, and 13 bases lay between the germline ends. This CDR3 has 14 amino acids. Germline CDR1 ENHRY, CDR2 SYGVKD. The CDR3, as DNA: TGTGCCATCAGTGACGGTCGGGGGACGCAGCCCCAGCATTTT. It yields the protein CAISDGRGTQPQHF.

V gene TRBV6-1 combines with J gene TRBJ2-7; perhaps TRBD2 as D (6 bases). CDR1 and CDR2 (germline): MNHNS, SASEGT. This CDR3 has 15 residues. The germline V and J ends were trimmed by 6 bases and 3 bases, with 18 bases remaining between them. The DNA of the CDR3 is TGTGCCAGCAGCCCCCCCGGAGGGGTGAGCTACGAGCAGTACTTC. This encodes CASSPPGGVSYEQYF.

The rearrangement links TRBV9 to TRBJ2-3, with 8 bases that match TRBD1. CDR1 SGDLS and CDR2 YYNGEE come from the germline V gene. The V gene end was trimmed by 4 bases and the J gene end by 2 bases; junction bases not matched to a gene: 6. CDR3 length: 15 amino acids. CDR3 DNA sequence: TGTGCCAGCAGCCCCGGACAGGGTTTCACAGATACGCAGTATTTT. It translates to CASSPGQGFTDTQYF. Complete variable domain (other parts from reference TRBV9 and TRBJ2-3): DSGVTQTPKHLITATGQRVTLRCSPRSGDLSVYWYQQSLDQGLQFLIQYYNGEERAKGNILERFSAQQFPDLHSELNLSSLELGDSALYFCASSPGQGFTDTQYFGPGTRLTVL.

The rearrangement joins TRBV19 to TRBJ2-3; the match to TRBD2 covers 7 bases. From germline, CDR1 is LNHDA and CDR2 SQIVND (reference sequence). Germline trimming cut 8 bases from V and 5 bases from J; bases unmatched to any gene: 4. CDR3 size: 12 residues. The CDR3 sequence: CASGTGGDTQYF. DNA for the CDR3: TGTGCCAGTGGGACGGGGGGAGATACGCAGTATTTT.

This clone was observed a handful of times. The V gene is TRBV14, the J gene TRBJ1-1, with TRBD1 identical over 9 bases. Germline CDR1 is SGHDN and CDR2 is FVKESK. With 4 bases clipped from V and 1 base from J, the junction kept 13 bases outside the gene matches. This CDR3 region has 18 residues. Here the CDR3 DNA reads TGTGCCAGCAGCCCTAACCGGGACAGGGAGGGATGGAACACTGAAGCTTTCTTT. The encoded protein is CASSPNRDREGWNTEAFF.

V usage is TRBV28 and J usage is TRBJ1-2; maybe TRBD1 (5 bases). Trimming left V 1 base short and J 4 bases short, with 10 bases between. This CDR3 has 14 residues. Germline lookup yields CDR1 MDHEN and CDR2 SYDVKM. The DNA of the CDR3 is TGTGCCAGCAGTTTATTGCAGGGAGGCTATGGCTACACCTTC. Amino acid sequence: CASSLLQGGYGYTF.

The chain is built from TRBV6-1 and TRBJ1-5, with D unresolved. Germline V CDR1 and CDR2: MNHNS, SASEGT. The CDR3 runs 14 residues. V lost 7 bases and J 0 bases, leaving 10 bases between the germline ends. This chain's CDR3 is CASMSRYSNQPQHF. CDR3 DNA: TGTGCCAGCATGTCCAGATATAGCAATCAGCCCCAGCATTTT.

V and J are TRBV10-1 and TRBJ2-5; D ambiguous. This CDR3 spans 13 amino acids. Germline-derived CDR1 and CDR2 are WNHNN and SYGVQD (reference sequence). Trimming took off 0 bases at V and 5 bases at J, with 7 bases between the two ends. The CDR3 is CASSESGLETQYF. The CDR3 DNA is TGCGCCAGCAGTGAGTCGGGGTTGGAGACCCAGTACTTC.

This clone was seen only once. Sequence at one end of the junction differs from germline and may be a read error. The J gene is TRBJ2-6, the V gene TRBV27; either TRBD1 or TRBD2 may fit D (5 bases each). This CDR3 contains 15 residues. The germline gives CDR1 MNHEY, CDR2 SMNVEV (reference sequence). This CDR3 is CASSLSRLGDNVLTF. Here the CDR3 DNA reads TGTGCCAGCAGTTTATCCCGGCTGGGGGACAACGTCCTGACTTTC.

This chain joins TRBV11-2 and TRBJ2-7; TRBD2 agrees at 11 bases. Germline V gives CDR1 SGHAT, CDR2 FQNNGV. Unmatched junction bases numbered 4, after V lost 3 bases and J lost 0 bases. The CDR3 covers 16 residues. The CDR3 DNA reads as TGTGCCAGCAGCTTGCTTCTAGCGGGGGGCTCCTACGAGCAGTACTTC. It encodes CASSLLLAGGSYEQYF.

The J gene is TRBJ2-1, the V gene TRBV6-6; the match to TRBD2 covers 8 bases. The germline CDR1 and CDR2 sequences are MNHNY and SVGAGI (reference sequence). J lost 0 bases, V lost 6 bases, and 4 bases had no gene match. This CDR3 region has 15 residues. In nucleotides, the CDR3 is TGTGCCAGCAGCACGGGGGGGAGCTCCTACAATGAGCAGTTCTTC. This codes for CASSTGGSSYNEQFF.

The chain uses TRBV6-5 and TRBJ2-2; no clear D. The CDR3 has 13 residues. Trimming removed 6 bases from V and 5 bases from J, with 10 bases in between. Germline V gives CDR1 MNHEY, CDR2 SVGAGI. This chain's CDR3 is CASSPRLTGELFF. CDR3 bases: TGTGCCAGCAGCCCGAGGTTGACCGGGGAGCTGTTTTTT.

This clone was recorded only once. The genes are TRBV19 and TRBJ2-7; D is unresolved. The CDR3 is made up of 15 amino acids. Looked up from germline, CDR1 is LNHDA and CDR2 is SQIVND (reference sequence). V was pared by 2 bases and J by 3 bases, with 14 bases between. CDR3 region: CASSIKHLPLYEQYF. DNA of the CDR3: TGTGCCAGTAGTATAAAGCATCTACCCCTCTACGAGCAGTACTTC.

This clone has just one count. The rearrangement joins TRBV6-5 to TRBJ1-2; possibly TRBD1 for D (6 bases). Trimming stripped 5 bases from V and 5 bases from J, with 9 bases between. The CDR3 runs 12 residues. Germline values: CDR1 MNHEY, CDR2 SVGAGI. The CDR3 region is CASSRQGYGYTF. The CDR3 DNA reads as TGTGCCAGCAGTCGGCAGGGGTATGGCTACACCTTC.